Listed below are T cell receptor beta chains from one sample, sequenced in a study of T cell changes during pregnancy in multiple sclerosis. Here immunoSEQ multiplex PCR was the method, and the copy in TCRdb shows in-frame clones only, minus some. The table includes about 38,000 clones, around nine tenths detected once. The sample in question was CD4+ T cells from peripheral blood mononuclear cells, obtained after pregnancy. The receptors shown here come from a female donor in good health, enrolled as a control in a pregnancy study. Both conserved end residues are part of each CDR3. A D gene is named only where the DNA matches it firmly. Clone size, where shown, is once, few, many, or a class for clones that have expanded.

abundance	v_gene	d_gene	j_gene	CDR3nt	CDR3aa
-	TRBV5-5	TRBD1	TRBJ2-3	TGTGCCAGCAGCGGGTGGACAGGGTACACAGATACGCAGTATTTT	CASSGWTGYTDTQYF
-	TRBV19	TRBD1	TRBJ1-1	TGTGCCAGTAGCCGGACAGGGGAGACTGAAGCTTTCTTT	CASSRTGETEAFF
few	TRBV20-1	-	TRBJ1-1	TGCAGTGCCATAGACAGCCTTGAAGCTTTCTTT	CSAIDSLEAFF
-	TRBV19	-	TRBJ1-5	TGTGCCAGTAGCACCTCGGGGGTTGTGGGTCAGCCCCAGCATTTT	CASSTSGVVGQPQHF
-	TRBV9	-	TRBJ2-2	TGTGCCAGCAGCGAACAGGGTTTGGACACCGGGGAGCTGTTTTTT	CASSEQGLDTGELFF
-	TRBV9	TRBD1	TRBJ1-1	TGTGCCAGCAGCTCGCCGACAGGGGTCCCTAACACTGAAGCTTTCTTT	CASSSPTGVPNTEAFF
-	TRBV27	TRBD1	TRBJ1-2	TGTGCCAGCAGTCCGGGACAGGGTTTGGCTGGCTACACCTTC	CASSPGQGLAGYTF
-	TRBV5-6	-	TRBJ2-6	TGTGCCAGCAGCCTCAGAGCAGGCGCTCTGAGGGCCAACGTCCTGACTTTC	CASSLRAGALRANVLTF
-	TRBV29-1	-	TRBJ1-1	TGCAGCGTTGAAACCAGGATGAACACTGAAGCTTTCTTT	CSVETRMNTEAFF
-	TRBV6-1	-	TRBJ1-6	TGTGCCAGCTGGGAGAGCTCCTATAATTCACCCCTCCACTTT	CASWESSYNSPLHF
once	TRBV2	-	TRBJ2-2	TGTGCCAGCAGTGGAGGACACTCGAACACCGGGGAGCTGTTTTTT	CASSGGHSNTGELFF
-	TRBV10-3	TRBD1	TRBJ1-1	TGTGCCATCAGTGACCACGAGGGGACAGGGGGGACTGAAGCTTTCTTT	CAISDHEGTGGTEAFF
-	TRBV5-1	-	TRBJ2-1	TGCGCCAGCAGCTCCCGGGGAAGTAGCTCCTACAATGAGCAGTTCTTC	CASSSRGSSSYNEQFF
-	TRBV5-1	TRBD2	TRBJ2-5	TGCGCCAGCAGCCAGGGACTAGCGGGGGGGCCCGGTCGAGAGACCCAGTACTTC	CASSQGLAGGPGRETQYF
-	TRBV10-3	TRBD1	TRBJ1-1	TGTGCCATCAGCTTACCGGAAGGGGGCAGTAACACTGAAGCTTTCTTT	CAISLPEGGSNTEAFF
-	TRBV27	TRBD1	TRBJ2-7	TGTGCCAGCAGGAACAGGGGCCCAATGTACTTC	CASRNRGPMYF
-	TRBV6-1	-	TRBJ1-4	TGTGCCACAGGAGGATGGGGTAATGAAAAACTGTTTTTT	CATGGWGNEKLFF
-	TRBV18	-	TRBJ2-3	TGTGCCAGCTCACCCTCCTGGGGCCCTAGCACAGATACGCAGTATTTT	CASSPSWGPSTDTQYF
-	TRBV7-8	TRBD1	TRBJ1-3	TGTGCCAGCAGCTCCGGGACAGTTTCCTCTGGAAACACCATATATTTT	CASSSGTVSSGNTIYF
-	TRBV10-3	-	TRBJ2-7	TGTGCCATCAGTTTGGTAGCCGCCTCCTACGAGCAGTACTTC	CAISLVAASYEQYF
-	TRBV5-1	-	TRBJ1-1	TGCGCCAGCAGCCGTCAGGATAGGAACACTGAAGCTTTCTTT	CASSRQDRNTEAFF
-	TRBV7-2	-	TRBJ1-1	TGTGCCAGCAACCCACCGTCCAGGGTCCTAAAAACTGAAGCTTTCTTT	CASNPPSRVLKTEAFF
few	TRBV29-1	TRBD2	TRBJ2-1	TGCAGCGTCTCGAGCGGGGGGGCAAATGAGCAGTTCTTC	CSVSSGGANEQFF
-	TRBV12-5	TRBD2	TRBJ2-7	TGTGCTAGTGGTTGGACGGGAGGGCCGCGCGAGCAGTACTTC	CASGWTGGPREQYF
few	TRBV25-1	TRBD1	TRBJ1-1	TGTGCCAGCAGTGAATCCAGGACAGGGCAAGCAGCTTTCTTT	CASSESRTGQAAFF
-	TRBV6-5	TRBD1	TRBJ2-7	TGTGCCAGCAGTGCCCCGGGACAGGGGGTCTACGAGCAGTACTTC	CASSAPGQGVYEQYF
-	TRBV7-2	TRBD2	TRBJ2-3	TGTGCCAGCAGCCGGTGGGGGGCTAGCGGGAGTACCCCAGATACGCAGTATTTT	CASSRWGASGSTPDTQYF
-	TRBV11-3	TRBD1	TRBJ2-1	TGTGCCAGCAGGACCGAGACAGGGGCATATGAGCAGTTCTTC	CASRTETGAYEQFF
-	TRBV7-8	TRBD1	TRBJ1-4	TGTGCCAGCAGCTTCGCCAGGGGGACGACTAATGAAAAACTGTTTTTT	CASSFARGTTNEKLFF
-	TRBV9	-	TRBJ1-1	TGTGCCAGCAGCGTAAACGGTTTGAACACTGAAGCTTTCTTT	CASSVNGLNTEAFF
-	TRBV11-2	-	TRBJ2-2	TGTGCCAGCAGCTTCATACCAGGGAACGGGGAGCTGTTTTTT	CASSFIPGNGELFF
once	TRBV14	-	TRBJ2-4	TGTGCCAGCAGCCAAACGCGAGGGTCTCCAGCCAAAAACATTCAGTACTTC	CASSQTRGSPAKNIQYF
once	TRBV12-5	-	TRBJ1-5	TGTGCTAGTGGTTTCGGGGGCAATCAGCCCCAGCATTTT	CASGFGGNQPQHF
-	TRBV19	-	TRBJ1-4	TGTGCCAGTAGGGGCGGGCAGGGGCGAACTAATGAAAAACTGTTTTTT	CASRGGQGRTNEKLFF
once	TRBV6-4	TRBD2	TRBJ2-1	TGTGCCAGCAGTGGGAGCGGGAGGGACAATGAGCAGTTCTTC	CASSGSGRDNEQFF
few	TRBV9	-	TRBJ1-5	TGTGCCAGCAGCCCCGACCAGGACATAACTAGCAATCAGCCCCAGCATTTT	CASSPDQDITSNQPQHF
-	TRBV15	-	TRBJ2-2	TGTGCCACCAGCAGAGGTCCAGTCAACACCGGGGAGCTGTTTTTT	CATSRGPVNTGELFF
-	TRBV18	TRBD1	TRBJ2-7	TGTGCCAGCTCGCCGGACAGGGGCGAGCAGTACTTC	CASSPDRGEQYF
-	TRBV7-9	TRBD2	TRBJ2-3	TGTGCCAGCAGCTCCGAACGGGGACTAGGGTCTAGCACAGATACGCAGTATTTT	CASSSERGLGSSTDTQYF
once	TRBV6-6	TRBD1	TRBJ1-2	TGTGCCAGCAGCGGGATAGACAGGGGGTCCTTCGGCTACACCTTC	CASSGIDRGSFGYTF
-	TRBV19	TRBD2	TRBJ2-3	TGTGCCAGTAGTATGGGACTAGTGGCAGATACGCAGTATTTT	CASSMGLVADTQYF
-	TRBV10-1	-	TRBJ2-3	TGCGCCAGCAGTGCAAGCACAGATACGCAGTATTTT	CASSASTDTQYF